This T cell receptor beta chain was sequenced during a study of identical twins. MiXCR, run by TCRdb on the 5' RACE reads, gives a single entry per CDR3 protein. The data hold about 470,000 distinct CDR3 sequences, with 20% to 25% observed a single time. Germline trimming cut 4 bases from V and 4 bases from J; bases unmatched to any gene: 10. The CDR3 has 16 residues. Germline CDR1 is SGHDT and CDR2 is YYEEEE. These data also featured in a second study, about T cells expressing NK-cell markers.

This receptor was taken from a woman between 18 and 29 years old in good health. The sample comprised CD4+ T cells sorted from blood. The J gene is TRBJ2-1, the V gene TRBV5-6, with 8 positions matching TRBD2. CDR3 amino acids: CASSQRRLALYNEQFF. In DNA, the CDR3 is TGTGCCAGCAGCCAAAGAAGACTAGCGTTGTACAATGAGCAGTTCTTC.